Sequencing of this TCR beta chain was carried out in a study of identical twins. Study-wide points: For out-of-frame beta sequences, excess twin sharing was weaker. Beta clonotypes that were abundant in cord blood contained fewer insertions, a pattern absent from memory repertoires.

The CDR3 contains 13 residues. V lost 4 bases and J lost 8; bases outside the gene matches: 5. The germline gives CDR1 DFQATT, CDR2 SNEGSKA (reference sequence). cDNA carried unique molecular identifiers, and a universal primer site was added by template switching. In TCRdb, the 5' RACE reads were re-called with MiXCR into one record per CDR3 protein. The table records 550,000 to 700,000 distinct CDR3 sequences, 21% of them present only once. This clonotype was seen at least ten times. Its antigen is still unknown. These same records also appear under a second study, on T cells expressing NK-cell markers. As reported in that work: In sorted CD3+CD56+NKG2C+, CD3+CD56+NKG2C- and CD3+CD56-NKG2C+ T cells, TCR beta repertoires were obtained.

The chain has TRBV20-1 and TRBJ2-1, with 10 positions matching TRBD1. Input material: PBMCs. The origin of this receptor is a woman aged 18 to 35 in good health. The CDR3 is CSATGQGFDEQFF. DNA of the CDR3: TGCAGTGCTACGGGACAGGGGTTCGATGAGCAGTTCTTC.